This note documents a single TCR beta chain sequence. This entry comes from a study of tumor-infiltrating lymphocytes in oesophageal squamous cell carcinoma. TCRdb recomputed calls from the PCR reads with MiXCR, one row per CDR3 protein. This sample has roughly 13,000 distinct CDR3 sequences; 46% occur once, and the top ten carry around 42%. Germline loops: CDR1 MDHEN, CDR2 SYDVKM. V shed 8 bases and J 6 bases; nucleotides not matched to a gene: 2. The CDR3 runs to 12 residues. The clonotype was recovered from a male donor with esophageal squamous cell carcinoma. The sample consisted of blood. V gene TRBV28 combines with J gene TRBJ2-1; TRBD1 aligns across 9 bases. The CDR3 is CASRTGVNEQFF. As DNA, the CDR3 is TGTGCCAGCCGGACAGGGGTCAATGAGCAGTTCTTC. The variable domain in full, with the rest retrieved from reference TRBV28 and TRBJ2-1, is DVKVTQSSRYLVKRTGEKVFLECVQDMDHENMFWYRQDPGLGLRLIYFSYDVKMKEKGDIPEGYSVSREKKERFSLILESASTNQTSMYLCASRTGVNEQFFGPGTRLTVL.